This is a list of T cell receptor beta chains from one sample in a study of blood T cells in healthy people across ages. TCRdb used MiXCR to reprocess the 5' RACE reads, holding one entry per CDR3 protein. The sample holds approximately 810,000 distinct CDR3 sequences, under 35% seen once. Sequenced sample: blood. The receptors stem from a woman older than 75 in good health. The CDR3 runs from the conserved cysteine through the conserved F or W. The order of the fields is J gene, clone size, V gene, D gene, CDR3 protein, CDR3 DNA. A D gene is named only where the DNA matches it firmly. Some rows have no size entry. The others give once, few or many, or a class for an expanded clone.

J gene: TRBJ1-4; clone size: many; V gene: TRBV29-1; D gene: -; CDR3 protein: CSAMTAPTNEKLFF; CDR3 DNA: TGCAGCGCGATGACAGCTCCAACTAATGAAAAACTGTTTTTT
J gene: TRBJ2-2; clone size: few; V gene: TRBV7-2; D gene: TRBD1; CDR3 protein: CASGTGLTGELFF; CDR3 DNA: TGTGCCAGCGGGACAGGGTTGACCGGGGAGCTGTTTTTT
J gene: TRBJ1-1; clone size: -; V gene: TRBV11-2; D gene: TRBD1; CDR3 protein: CASSLVGQGATEAFF; CDR3 DNA: TGTGCCAGCAGCTTAGTCGGGCAGGGGGCAACTGAAGCTTTCTTT
J gene: TRBJ2-4; clone size: many; V gene: TRBV7-9; D gene: TRBD2; CDR3 protein: CASSLGRGGGENIQYF; CDR3 DNA: TGTGCCAGCAGCTTAGGTCGCGGCGGGGGAGAAAACATTCAGTACTTC
J gene: TRBJ2-2; clone size: -; V gene: TRBV20-1; D gene: -; CDR3 protein: CSASLPGQRSGELFF; CDR3 DNA: TGCAGTGCTTCGCTTCCGGGACAAAGGTCCGGGGAGCTGTTTTTT
J gene: TRBJ2-1; clone size: many; V gene: TRBV11-3; D gene: -; CDR3 protein: CASSLGLYNEQFF; CDR3 DNA: TGTGCCAGCAGCTTGGGACTTTACAATGAGCAGTTCTTC
J gene: TRBJ1-1; clone size: -; V gene: TRBV10-3; D gene: -; CDR3 protein: CAISDNGQGEAFF; CDR3 DNA: TGTGCCATCAGTGATAATGGGCAGGGAGAAGCTTTCTTT
J gene: TRBJ1-4; clone size: -; V gene: TRBV5-1; D gene: -; CDR3 protein: CASSFKESGEKLFF; CDR3 DNA: TGCGCCAGCAGCTTCAAGGAAAGTGGCGAAAAACTGTTTTTT
J gene: TRBJ1-2; clone size: -; V gene: TRBV7-2; D gene: TRBD1; CDR3 protein: CASSPGTGLDGYTF; CDR3 DNA: TGTGCCAGCAGCCCCGGGACAGGGTTGGATGGCTACACCTTC
J gene: TRBJ1-2; clone size: -; V gene: TRBV7-9; D gene: TRBD1; CDR3 protein: CASSLRNGTALYGYTF; CDR3 DNA: TGTGCCAGCAGCTTACGAAACGGGACAGCTCTTTATGGCTACACCTTC
J gene: TRBJ2-3; clone size: many; V gene: TRBV4-3; D gene: -; CDR3 protein: CASSQLTVGPDTQYF; CDR3 DNA: TGCGCCAGCAGCCAATTGACAGTAGGGCCAGATACGCAGTATTTT
J gene: TRBJ2-5; clone size: -; V gene: TRBV7-2; D gene: -; CDR3 protein: CASSLGVPKGETQYF; CDR3 DNA: TGTGCCAGCAGCTTAGGGGTCCCCAAGGGTGAGACCCAGTACTTC
J gene: TRBJ2-3; clone size: -; V gene: TRBV20-1; D gene: TRBD1; CDR3 protein: CSAPSRDRLDTQYF; CDR3 DNA: TGCAGTGCTCCGTCCCGGGACAGGCTCGATACGCAGTATTTT
J gene: TRBJ1-1; clone size: -; V gene: TRBV20-1; D gene: TRBD1; CDR3 protein: CSARKPRGPGEAFF; CDR3 DNA: TGCAGTGCTAGAAAGCCCAGGGGGCCGGGTGAAGCTTTCTTT
J gene: TRBJ1-4; clone size: few; V gene: TRBV12-3/TRBV12-4; D gene: TRBD1; CDR3 protein: CASSLMMQARGEKLFF; CDR3 DNA: TGTGCCAGCAGTTTAATGATGCAGGCCAGGGGGGAAAAACTGTTTTTT
J gene: TRBJ2-3; clone size: many; V gene: TRBV5-1; D gene: TRBD2; CDR3 protein: CASSFTTSGGGDTQYF; CDR3 DNA: TGCGCCAGCAGCTTTACGACTAGCGGGGGAGGCGATACGCAGTATTTT
J gene: TRBJ2-3; clone size: few; V gene: TRBV5-1; D gene: -; CDR3 protein: CASSLKLPSTDTQYF; CDR3 DNA: TGCGCCAGCAGCTTAAAGTTACCAAGCACAGATACGCAGTATTTT
J gene: TRBJ2-1; clone size: many; V gene: TRBV4-2; D gene: -; CDR3 protein: CASSPRQGNFPVRRGEYNEQFF; CDR3 DNA: TGTGCCAGCAGCCCGCGACAGGGAAATTTCCCTGTACGGCGGGGGGAGTACAATGAGCAGTTCTTC
J gene: TRBJ1-1; clone size: -; V gene: TRBV5-1; D gene: -; CDR3 protein: CASSLENLLGTEAFF; CDR3 DNA: TGCGCCAGCAGCTTGGAGAACCTTCTGGGCACTGAAGCTTTCTTT
J gene: TRBJ2-1; clone size: many; V gene: TRBV10-3; D gene: -; CDR3 protein: CAISGEELYANEQFF; CDR3 DNA: TGTGCCATCAGTGGAGAGGAGCTTTATGCCAATGAGCAGTTCTTC
J gene: TRBJ1-1; clone size: -; V gene: TRBV6-6; D gene: -; CDR3 protein: CASHSLGRNTEAFF; CDR3 DNA: TGTGCCAGCCACTCATTAGGGCGGAACACTGAAGCTTTCTTT
J gene: TRBJ2-1; clone size: many; V gene: TRBV20-1; D gene: TRBD2; CDR3 protein: CSASPTSGVSNEQFF; CDR3 DNA: TGCAGTGCTAGCCCGACTAGCGGGGTAAGCAATGAGCAGTTCTTC
J gene: TRBJ2-1; clone size: many; V gene: TRBV6-2/TRBV6-3; D gene: TRBD2; CDR3 protein: CASRTPTSGAPYNEQFF; CDR3 DNA: TGTGCCAGCAGGACCCCAACTAGCGGGGCCCCCTACAATGAGCAGTTCTTC
J gene: TRBJ1-6; clone size: few; V gene: TRBV20-1; D gene: -; CDR3 protein: CSATEALGPLHF; CDR3 DNA: TGCAGTGCTACTGAAGCCTTAGGTCCCCTCCACTTT
J gene: TRBJ2-1; clone size: -; V gene: TRBV9; D gene: TRBD2; CDR3 protein: CASSVSSGGASSYNEQSF; CDR3 DNA: TGTGCCAGCAGCGTTAGTAGCGGGGGGGCGAGCTCCTACAATGAGCAGTCCTTC
J gene: TRBJ2-5; clone size: many; V gene: TRBV19; D gene: TRBD2; CDR3 protein: CASSHRGVAGTQYF; CDR3 DNA: TGTGCCAGTAGTCATCGAGGGGTAGCGGGAACCCAGTACTTC
J gene: TRBJ2-3; clone size: few; V gene: TRBV3-1; D gene: -; CDR3 protein: CTSSNLDTQYF; CDR3 DNA: TGTACCAGCAGCAACCTAGATACGCAGTATTTT
J gene: TRBJ1-5; clone size: many; V gene: TRBV12-3/TRBV12-4; D gene: -; CDR3 protein: CASSSNWGEPQHF; CDR3 DNA: TGTGCCAGCAGTAGTAATTGGGGAGAGCCCCAGCATTTT
J gene: TRBJ2-7; clone size: -; V gene: TRBV29-1; D gene: -; CDR3 protein: CSAGSFSHEQYF; CDR3 DNA: TGCAGCGCTGGTTCTTTTTCCCACGAGCAGTACTTC
J gene: TRBJ2-7; clone size: many; V gene: TRBV15; D gene: -; CDR3 protein: CATSGARGAYEQYF; CDR3 DNA: TGTGCCACCAGCGGAGCCAGGGGGGCCTACGAGCAGTACTTC
J gene: TRBJ1-2; clone size: -; V gene: TRBV3-1; D gene: -; CDR3 protein: CASSQDPQDNYGYTF; CDR3 DNA: TGTGCCAGCAGCCAAGATCCACAGGATAACTATGGCTACACCTTC
J gene: TRBJ1-5; clone size: -; V gene: TRBV28; D gene: TRBD1; CDR3 protein: CASSPQRGPDRGGNQLQHF; CDR3 DNA: TGTGCCAGCAGTCCCCAGAGAGGCCCGGACAGGGGCGGCAATCAGCTCCAGCATTTT
J gene: TRBJ2-5; clone size: -; V gene: TRBV5-1; D gene: -; CDR3 protein: CASSSRGGPQETQYF; CDR3 DNA: TGCGCCAGCAGCTCGCGCGGGGGCCCCCAAGAGACCCAGTACTTC
J gene: TRBJ2-1; clone size: many; V gene: TRBV11-3; D gene: TRBD1; CDR3 protein: CASSEGTGGLIEQFF; CDR3 DNA: TGTGCCAGCAGCGAAGGGACAGGGGGGCTGATTGAGCAGTTCTTC
J gene: TRBJ1-1; clone size: few; V gene: TRBV25-1; D gene: TRBD1; CDR3 protein: CASSFRDSEAFF; CDR3 DNA: TGTGCCAGCAGTTTCCGGGACAGTGAGGCTTTCTTT
J gene: TRBJ2-3; clone size: -; V gene: TRBV2; D gene: -; CDR3 protein: CASSELRVRDTQYF; CDR3 DNA: TGTGCCAGCAGTGAGTTGCGGGTGCGGGATACGCAGTATTTT
J gene: TRBJ2-1; clone size: -; V gene: TRBV5-5; D gene: -; CDR3 protein: CASSFAGNEQFF; CDR3 DNA: TGTGCCAGCAGCTTTGCTGGGAATGAGCAGTTCTTC
J gene: TRBJ1-1; clone size: -; V gene: TRBV30; D gene: -; CDR3 protein: CAWSVLQGNTEAFF; CDR3 DNA: TGTGCCTGGAGTGTACTACAGGGGAACACTGAAGCTTTCTTT